This T cell receptor (beta chain) originates from a study of CD8 T cells in ankylosing spondylitis. Study results and limitations: Disease-linked clones were CD8+ and relatively rare in peripheral blood. What appeared characteristic of ankylosing spondylitis blood was a TCR beta motif of eight highly homologous variants.

TCRdb re-called the 5' RACE reads with MiXCR, one entry per CDR3 protein. Among roughly 490,000 distinct CDR3 sequences listed, roughly 5.3% were seen once. The CDR3 length is 14 residues. The germline gives CDR1 MNHEY, CDR2 SVGAGI. Trimming took off 2 bases at V and 2 bases at J, with 7 bases between the two ends. Points on this clonotype: What it binds is not known.

The sequenced sample was blood, either unsorted or a sorted T cell fraction (not recorded which). This receptor was identified in a male donor with ankylosing spondylitis. The rearrangement joins TRBV6-5 to TRBJ1-3; D call uncertain. The CDR3 reads CASSYVGAGNTIYF. The DNA for the CDR3 is TGTGCCAGCAGTTACGTGGGCGCTGGAAACACCATATATTTT.